This T cell receptor (beta chain) was recovered during a study of T cells in women clearing cervical HPV infection. General study results and limits: CIN3+ cases had significantly higher TCR repertoire richness than controls, but evenness did not differ.

The method was immunoSEQ multiplex PCR; TCRdb's version includes in-frame clones alone and lacks a portion of them. Here the sample table reports about 18,000 clones. Of note for this clone: The antigen is unknown. The missing CDR3 end, 3 residues past where the read stops, is filled in from the germline J gene.

Germline values: CDR1 SGHDT, CDR2 YYEEEE. The CDR3 totals 14 residues. V was pared by 2 bases and J by 2 bases, with 10 bases between. The J gene is TRBJ2-5, the V gene TRBV5-6; D gene ambiguous. The sequence was obtained from a woman aged 18-70 years with a cervical HPV16 infection that either progressed to CIN3+ or cleared (not recorded which). The sequencing sample was made of blood buffy coat. The chain's CDR3 is CASSLQQTQETQYF. Incomplete CDR3 DNA: TGTGCCAGCAGCTTACAGCAAACTCAAGAGACC.